The sequence of this T cell receptor beta chain was determined in a study of blood T cell repertoires in COVID-19 (dated by TCRdb to 2020 to 2021). General notes on the study: The collaborator samples originated in the United States, Italy and Spain and spanned the acute and convalescent phases of COVID-19. The repertoires were released in a freely available public database intended as a resource for research on the immune response to SARS-CoV-2. Samples came from the ongoing ImmuneRACE study (first 160 participants) plus 1,254 subjects from 6 global collaborators. The dataset comprised deeply sampled blood TCRbeta repertoires from subjects exposed to, actively infected with, or recovered from COVID-19. Nearly every sample came with metadata listing a de-identified subject ID, COVID-19 status, age in years and sex. The prospective study material was composed of cDNA or gDNA derived from T cells, B-cell-depleted T cells, or PBMCs. HLA class I and class II types, where available, came from metadata supplied by the sample provider rather than from assay-based typing.

TCRbeta CDR3 regions were amplified from genomic DNA using the immunoSEQ Assay, a bias-controlled multiplex PCR. From the authors' description of their analysis: The number of nucleated cells in each sample was estimated from the amplification of reference gene primers within the assay. To quantify the absolute abundance of each unique TCRbeta CDR3 rearrangement, sequence reads were collapsed and filtered. For each sample, productive Simpson clonality was calculated as the square root of Simpson's diversity index over productive rearrangements. TCRdb retrieved this table from immuneACCESS and kept in-frame rearrangements only. Not all clones are present; in checked studies, unresolved V genes account for under half, and no reason is known for the remainder. The D gene and trimming were derived from the DNA, and the V and J assignments and clone size from that table. The sample includes over 70,000 clones, with approximately 82% observed a single time. The ten largest clonotypes hold about 10% of the sample.

Study-level results and caveats: Clinical and demographic metadata were provided uncurated, with the amount varying by source and participant.

Collaborating institutions collected whole blood in K2EDTA tubes following their own protocols. For TCRbeta analysis, collaborators shipped samples in one of three forms: frozen whole blood, isolated PBMCs, or DNA extracted from either of those sample types. About this clone: Its antigen is unknown. It has no much larger one-base neighbor in the sample; base qualities were not kept.

Per the germline V gene, SGHTA is the CDR1 and FQGTGA is the CDR2. The germline ends are 10 bases apart after V is trimmed by 5 bases and J by 3 bases. The CDR3 contains 13 residues, cysteine and phenylalanine counted. CDR3 DNA only is kept here, 39 bases in frame from base 1. This TCR derives from a man between 60 and 75 years old with acute or convalescent COVID-19. The material sequenced was peripheral blood. This chain is built from TRBV7-3 and TRBJ1-1; the D gene identity is not certain. The DNA is TGTGCCAGCAGCCGGGAGCTCCACACTGAAGCTTTCTTT. This is translated as CASSRELHTEAFF.